This TCR beta chain was found in a study of blood T cell repertoires in COVID-19. Across the study: COVID-19 samples, acute and convalescent, were from the United States, Italy and Spain. T cells, B-cell-depleted T cells, or PBMCs provided the cDNA or gDNA that served as material.

Original data processing: Cell counts per sample came from amplifying reference gene primers. Measured with immunoSEQ multiplex PCR; TCRdb has only the in-frame clones, and not every one. V and J calls and clone size are those listed in that table; D and trimming were worked out from the DNA. The sample carries around 180,000 clones, roughly 81% recorded once. CDR1 is SGHRS and CDR2 is YFSETQ in the germline V gene. J was trimmed by 5 bases and V by 4 bases; bases with no gene match: 9. The CDR3 consists of 16 residues. V and J are TRBV5-1 and TRBJ2-4; 10 bases are shared with TRBD2. Sequencing was carried out using peripheral blood. This receptor was identified in a woman aged 80 or over with COVID-19, enrolled during active disease. CDR3 residues: CASSRNLAGAENIQYF. In nucleotides, the CDR3 is TGCGCCAGCAGCCGGAACCTAGCGGGGGCCGAAAACATTCAGTACTTC.